The clone carrying this T cell receptor (beta chain) was observed a single time. Its cognate antigen is unknown. This sample stems from a study of CD8 T cells in Susac syndrome. RNA was extracted with the RNeasy kit, and a quantity of 0.5 to 1 ug was reverse transcribed using random hexamers. A multiplex approach, immunoSEQ multiplex PCR, amplified TCR beta CDR3 across 54 Vbeta and 13 Jbeta. MiXCR, applied by TCRdb to the immunoSEQ multiplex PCR reads, yields one record per CDR3 protein. The sample shows under 150,000 distinct CDR3 sequences, over 85% of them seen only once. Study-wide points: It was acknowledged in the study that its TCR sequencing and HLA analysis involved a relatively small number of individuals.

Germline values: CDR1 MNHEY, CDR2 SMNVEV (reference sequence). V was cut by 7 bases and J by 7 bases, with 14 bases left in between. This CDR3 comprises 13 residues. The healthy controls were matched to patients by age and sex. Negative isolation yielded CD8+ and CD4+ T cells; FACS enriched TEMRA cells. The sequenced sample consisted of CD8+ T cells from PBMCs. The sequence came from a human donor in good health. The chain links TRBV27 to TRBJ2-1; TRBD2 is a possible D gene (5 bases). The DNA for the CDR3 is TGTGCCAGCACCCCCGCGGGTCTAAATGAGCAGTTCTTC. This sequence encodes CASTPAGLNEQFF.